The rows below give T cell receptor beta chains drawn from one sample of a study of T cell changes during pregnancy in multiple sclerosis. Libraries were prepared by immunoSEQ multiplex PCR; TCRdb keeps only in-frame clonotypes and omits some of them. The sample has 55,000 to 70,000 clones; 85% to 95% are singletons. Sequencing was performed on peripheral blood, taken after pregnancy. The receptor source for this set is a female donor with multiple sclerosis, enrolled in a pregnancy study. The CDR3 runs from the conserved cysteine through the conserved F or W. D genes are given only for firm matches. Size is stated for part of the rows, as once, few or many counts, or as a class when the clone is expanded.

J	V	size	D	DNA	CDR3
TRBJ2-1	TRBV7-9	NA	TRBD2	TGTGCCAGCTCCGTTAGAGCGGGAGTGGGTAATGAGCAGTTCTTC	CASSVRAGVGNEQFF
TRBJ1-2	TRBV21-1	NA	NA	TGTGCCAGCAGCAAAATAAGGGACAGGTTCCCGGGCAGGTTTGGCTACACCTTC	CASSKIRDRFPGRFGYTF
TRBJ2-7	TRBV19	few	TRBD1	TGTGCCAGTAGCCCAGGGACAGGCGCTTACGAGCAGTACTTC	CASSPGTGAYEQYF
TRBJ2-7	TRBV19	NA	NA	TGTGCCAGTAGTATTTTGGGGGCTGGCGGTTACGCGAGCCACGAGCAGTACTTC	CASSILGAGGYASHEQYF
TRBJ2-7	TRBV28	NA	NA	TGTGCCAGCAGACGTTCTAGTTTACGCTACGAGCAGTACTTC	CASRRSSLRYEQYF
TRBJ2-2	TRBV5-8	NA	TRBD1	TGTGCCAGCAGCTCGGGACAGGGGTTATCCGGGGAGCTGTTTTTT	CASSSGQGLSGELFF
TRBJ1-3	TRBV9	NA	TRBD1	TGTGCCAGCAGCGTCCGGGACAGGGGGTTTGCTGGAAACACCATATATTTT	CASSVRDRGFAGNTIYF
TRBJ1-1	TRBV29-1	NA	NA	TGCAGCGTTGGGGGCAGGGGTAGACGGAACACTGAAGCTTTCTTT	CSVGGRGRRNTEAFF
TRBJ2-3	TRBV9	NA	TRBD1	TGTGCCAGCAGCGTAGAAGGGACAGGGGTTTACGATACGCAGTATTTT	CASSVEGTGVYDTQYF
TRBJ2-1	TRBV11-3	NA	NA	TGTGCCAGCAGCTCCAGATGGGATCTAGCCCATGAGCAGTTCTTC	CASSSRWDLAHEQFF
TRBJ2-3	TRBV28	NA	TRBD1	TGTGCCAGTAAAAACAGGGGATCTAGCACAGATACGCAGTATTTT	CASKNRGSSTDTQYF
TRBJ2-2	TRBV19	NA	TRBD2	TGTGCCAGTAGGGGGCTAGCGGGAGACACCGGGGAGCTGTTTTTT	CASRGLAGDTGELFF
TRBJ2-7	TRBV19	NA	NA	TGTGCCAGTAGTATCCAGCATAGCGGCACAACCTACGAGCAGTACTTC	CASSIQHSGTTYEQYF
TRBJ2-1	TRBV19	NA	TRBD2	TGTGCCAGTAGTTTCATAGCGGGCGGTGAGCAGTTCTTC	CASSFIAGGEQFF
TRBJ2-3	TRBV9	NA	TRBD2	TGTGCCAGCAGCGTAGCTACGACTAGCGGGCCTACAGATACGCAGTATTTT	CASSVATTSGPTDTQYF
TRBJ2-2	TRBV7-9	NA	TRBD2	TGTGCCAGCAGCTTAATCCGCGGGACTACCACCGGGGAGCTGTTTTTT	CASSLIRGTTTGELFF
TRBJ1-1	TRBV27	NA	TRBD1	TGTGCCAGCAAATTAGGGGGCCACACTGAAGCTTTCTTT	CASKLGGHTEAFF
TRBJ2-1	TRBV30	NA	NA	TGTGCCTGGAGTCATCAGGGCTACAATGAGCAGTTCTTC	CAWSHQGYNEQFF
TRBJ2-7	TRBV7-8	NA	NA	TGTGCCAGCAGCCTTGGACGGGATTACGAGCAGTACTTC	CASSLGRDYEQYF
TRBJ2-7	TRBV4-1	NA	TRBD2	TGCGCCAGCAGCCAAGAAACTAGCGAGATCTACGAGCAGTACTTC	CASSQETSEIYEQYF
TRBJ1-5	TRBV4-2	NA	NA	TGTGCCAGCAGCCAAGATACCAGGGGCGGTCAGCCCCAGCATTTT	CASSQDTRGGQPQHF
TRBJ2-1	TRBV4-3	NA	NA	TGCGCCAGCAGCCAAGCCTGGGGGCCTGCCTACAATGAGCAGTTCTTC	CASSQAWGPAYNEQFF
TRBJ1-1	TRBV7-8	NA	NA	TGTGCCAGCAGTCTTTCCGGAGCCAACACTGAAGCTTTCTTT	CASSLSGANTEAFF
TRBJ2-1	TRBV30	NA	NA	TGTGCCTGGAGCTACCTCTCAGGTTACAATGAGCAGTTCTTC	CAWSYLSGYNEQFF
TRBJ2-2	TRBV7-7	once	TRBD1	TGTGCTAGCAGCTTACGACAGGGGACCGGGGAGCTGTTTTTT	CASSLRQGTGELFF
TRBJ1-1	TRBV5-4	NA	NA	TGTGCCAGCAGCTGGGACACCGTGAACACTGAAGCTTTCTTT	CASSWDTVNTEAFF
TRBJ1-5	TRBV19	few	TRBD1	TGTGCCAGTAGTATTTTCCTCGACAGGGGTTCTCAGCCCCAGCATTTT	CASSIFLDRGSQPQHF
TRBJ1-2	TRBV5-6	NA	TRBD1	TGTGCCAGCAGCAAGGGACAGGGGGCGTTTAGGTATGGCTACACCTTC	CASSKGQGAFRYGYTF
TRBJ1-1	TRBV4-1	once	TRBD1	TGCGCCAGCAGCCAAGGGGACAGGGGGGTTCTTTTCTTT	CASSQGDRGVLFF
TRBJ2-7	TRBV7-2	NA	NA	TGTGCCAGCAGCTTACGACCCCACCCAGGGCCCTACGAGCAGTACTTC	CASSLRPHPGPYEQYF
TRBJ1-2	TRBV6-1	NA	TRBD1	TGTGCCAGCAGTGGGACAGGCGATAACGCCTATGGCTACACCTTC	CASSGTGDNAYGYTF
TRBJ2-5	TRBV13	NA	NA	TGTGCCAGCAGCTCCATCGGAACAGGGGGCCATAGCGGGAGACGGGAGACCCAGTACTTC	CASSSIGTGGHSGRRETQYF
TRBJ2-2	TRBV9	NA	NA	TGTGCCAGCAGCCCTTCAGGGATTCACACCGGGGAGCTGTTTTTT	CASSPSGIHTGELFF
TRBJ2-1	TRBV5-1	NA	TRBD2	TGCGCCAGCAGCTTGGCACCCACCGGACTAGCGGAGTACAATGAGCAGTTCTTC	CASSLAPTGLAEYNEQFF
TRBJ1-5	TRBV7-8	NA	TRBD1	TGTGCCAGCAGCCTGGACAGGGTTGGTCAGCCCCAGCATTTT	CASSLDRVGQPQHF
TRBJ2-3	TRBV5-4	NA	TRBD2	TGTGCCAGCAGCTTGGGGCTAGCGGGAGGCCCGCGCACAGATACGCAGTATTTT	CASSLGLAGGPRTDTQYF
TRBJ1-2	TRBV6-5	NA	TRBD1	TGTGCCAGCAGTTACCTCAGCCAGGGGGCCCACTATGGCTACACCTTC	CASSYLSQGAHYGYTF
TRBJ1-4	TRBV18	NA	NA	TGTGCCAGCTCACCAACGGTTTCGAGGGATCCGGAAAAACTGTTTTTT	CASSPTVSRDPEKLFF
TRBJ2-7	TRBV2	NA	TRBD1	TGTGCCAGCAATAGACCGGGACAGGGGGAATACTCCTACGAGCAGTACTTC	CASNRPGQGEYSYEQYF
TRBJ1-3	TRBV7-2	NA	TRBD1	TGTGCCAGCAGCTTAGATATACAGGGGCCAGGAAACACCATATATTTT	CASSLDIQGPGNTIYF
TRBJ1-1	TRBV28	NA	TRBD1	TGTGCCAGCAGCCAACCTACAGGACAGGGGGTTACTGAAGCTTTCTTT	CASSQPTGQGVTEAFF
TRBJ2-7	TRBV7-8	NA	TRBD1	TGTGCCAGCAGGAGTCCGGGACAGTACTACGAGCAGTACTTC	CASRSPGQYYEQYF
TRBJ2-3	TRBV5-4	once	NA	TGTGCCAGCAGCTTGGTCCCAACAGATACGCAGTATTTT	CASSLVPTDTQYF
TRBJ2-3	TRBV6-5	NA	NA	TGTGCCAGCAGTTACTCGTGGGCGGATACGCAGTATTTT	CASSYSWADTQYF